The 5 T cell receptor beta chains in this list originate from one sample, sequenced in a study of T cells in Graves' hyperthyroidism and ophthalmopathy. Researchers took RNA transcripts and amplified the TCR beta CDR3 regions from them. First-round RT-PCR targeting the TCR CDR3 was performed with the HTBI primer set. A single record per CDR3 protein comes from TCRdb applying MiXCR to the multiplex PCR reads. The sample comprises over 250,000 distinct CDR3 sequences, around a quarter of which are singletons, and about 30% rests with the top ten. Material: blood. These receptors were taken from a middle-aged man with Graves' hyperthyroidism that later progressed to Graves' ophthalmopathy.

This clonotype was seen more than once but under ten times. The chain joins TRBV7-2 to TRBJ2-5, with D tentatively TRBD2 (5 bases). CDR3 size: 14 residues. CDR1 and CDR2 from the germline V gene are SGHTA and FQGNSA. Trimming stripped 2 bases from V and 4 bases from J, with 11 bases between. The CDR3 loop is CASSLPLVLETQYF. Here the CDR3 DNA reads TGTGCCAGCAGCTTACCACTAGTTTTAGAGACCCAGTACTTC.

This rearrangement joins TRBV11-2 to TRBJ2-7, with 7 bases identical to TRBD1. J gave up 0 bases and V 0 bases, and 8 bases lay outside the gene matches. The CDR3 contains 17 residues. Germline CDR1 SGHAT, CDR2 FQNNGV. DNA of the CDR3: TGTGCCAGCAGCTTAGATTCAGAGGACAGGTTCTCCTACGAGCAGTACTTC. It codes for CASSLDSEDRFSYEQYF. The full variable domain, with the rest looked up from reference TRBV11-2 and TRBJ2-7, is EAGVAQSPRYKIIEKRQSVAFWCNPISGHATLYWYQQILGQGPKLLIQFQNNGVVDDSQLPKDRFSAERLKGVDSTLKIQPAKLEDSAVYLCASSLDSEDRFSYEQYFGPGTRLTVT.

This clonotype came up many times. The rearrangement links TRBV5-1 to TRBJ1-1; D remains unclear. Germline loops: CDR1 SGHRS, CDR2 YFSETQ. V was pared by 0 bases and J by 4 bases, with 13 bases between. The length of the CDR3 is 15 residues. CDR3 nucleotides: TGCGCCAGCAGCTTGGACCGGGGTATCGGCACTGAAGCTTTCTTT. Protein sequence: CASSLDRGIGTEAFF.

The chain is built from TRBV6-2 or TRBV6-3 and TRBJ1-5; D is ambiguous. The CDR3 covers 14 residues. The germline V gene has CDR1 MNHEY and CDR2 SVGEGT. The V end lost 6 bases, the J end lost 2 bases, and 11 bases lay between the germline ends. CDR3 protein: CASSPWGGNQPQHF. The CDR3 DNA sequence: TGTGCCAGCAGCCCCTGGGGTGGCAATCAGCCCCAGCATTTT.

This clonotype occurred many times. This may stem from a read error, because a much larger clone lies one nucleotide away. The chain has TRBV11-2 and TRBJ1-1, with no clear D. Trimming stripped 5 bases from V and 2 bases from J, with 12 bases between. The CDR3 length is 14 residues. Germline CDR1 reads SGHAT; CDR2 reads FQNNGV. The CDR3 DNA reads TGTGCCAGCAGCACCCGCCTTGTTAACACTGAAGCTTTCTTT. This codes for CASSTRLVNTEAFF. Full variable domain (rest looked up from reference TRBV11-2 and TRBJ1-1): EAGVAQSPRYKIIEKRQSVAFWCNPISGHATLYWYQQILGQGPKLLIQFQNNGVVDDSQLPKDRFSAERLKGVDSTLKIQPAKLEDSAVYLCASSTRLVNTEAFFGQGTRLTVV.